These 18 T cell receptor beta chains were sequenced from one sample in a study of cytomegalovirus exposure and HLA in healthy donors. The primer mix had 60 Vbeta and 13 Jbeta primers. Sequencing was performed with immunoSEQ multiplex PCR; in TCRdb, only in-frame clones are kept and a portion is missing. The repertoire holds around 200,000 clones, roughly four fifths seen once, with under 0.9% in the top ten. The material sequenced was PBMCs. The source is a young woman in good health and CMV-seronegative.

This chain joins TRBV5-1 and TRBJ2-7; 7 bases align to TRBD1. This CDR3 contains 14 residues. Losses at the gene ends were 5 bases for V and 0 bases for J; bases not matched to a gene: 5. The germline CDR1 and CDR2 sequences are SGHRS and YFSETQ. The CDR3 DNA reads TGCGCCAGCAGACCGGACAGGAGCTCCTACGAGCAGTACTTC. It translates to CASRPDRSSYEQYF.

The chain joins TRBV27 to TRBJ2-7, with a tentative D call TRBD1 (5 bases). Trimming removed 2 bases at V and 3 bases at J, with 17 bases between. The CDR3 sequence is 16 residues long. The V gene's germline CDR1 is MNHEY and CDR2 SMNVEV (reference sequence). The CDR3 sequence is CASSLTAREPYYEQYF. DNA for the CDR3: TGTGCCAGCAGTTTAACCGCCAGGGAACCTTACTACGAGCAGTACTTC.

The CDR3 loop is CASSTRGRLSGNTIYF. CDR3 nucleotide sequence: TGTGCCAGCTCCACAAGGGGCCGGTTAAGTGGAAACACCATATATTTT. The chain uses TRBV27 and TRBJ1-3; tentative D call: TRBD1 (5 bases). Germline CDR1 is MNHEY and CDR2 is SMNVEV (reference sequence). This CDR3 is 16 amino acids long. V shed 8 bases and J shed 3 bases, with 20 bases lying between them.

The table lists this clone with a few counts. The CDR3 is CASSPDSGAYEQYF. The CDR3 nucleotides read TGTGCCAGCAGCCCCGATTCGGGGGCCTACGAGCAGTACTTC. The chain employs TRBV7-6 and TRBJ2-7; a possible D gene is TRBD2 (6 bases). Trimming removed 5 bases from V and 2 bases from J, with 13 bases in between. Germline V gives CDR1 SGHVS, CDR2 FNYEAQ. The CDR3 consists of 14 residues.

This sequence joins TRBV4-2 and TRBJ2-2; D uncertain. The V end was cut by 0 bases, the J end by 6 bases, with 11 bases between. The CDR3 totals 15 residues. Looked up from germline, CDR1 is LGHNA and CDR2 is YNFKEQ. This CDR3 is CASSQDSGSAGELFF. The CDR3 region has the DNA TGTGCCAGCAGCCAAGATAGTGGTTCCGCCGGGGAGCTGTTTTTT.

The chain carries TRBV6-5 and TRBJ2-7, with 8 bases lining up with TRBD1. The germline V gene has CDR1 MNHEY and CDR2 SVGAGI. The CDR3 runs to 12 residues. With 7 bases clipped from V and 3 bases from J, the junction kept 2 bases outside the gene matches. The CDR3 region has the DNA TGTGCCAGCATCGGACAGGGCTACGAGCAGTACTTC. Translated, it gives CASIGQGYEQYF.

This clone was observed a handful of times. The chain couples TRBV5-1 to TRBJ2-7; 11 bases are a match to TRBD2. The germline V gene encodes CDR1 SGHRS and CDR2 YFSETQ. J was trimmed by 6 bases and V by 2 bases; bases with no gene match: 7. The CDR3 has 15 residues. CDR3 nucleotides: TGCGCCAGCAGCTTTGACCCTAGCGGGGGGAGCGAGCAGTACTTC. Translated: CASSFDPSGGSEQYF.

CDR3 DNA: TGTGCCAGCAGCTTACGACAGGGTTCTGGCGAGCAGTACTTC. As protein: CASSLRQGSGEQYF. The chain carries TRBV7-2 and TRBJ2-7; 7 bases align to TRBD1. Losses at the gene ends were 2 bases for V and 6 bases for J; bases not matched to a gene: 7. Germline V CDR1 and CDR2: SGHTA, FQGNSA. CDR3 length: 14 amino acids.

This clone was detected a few times. CDR3 sequence reads: CASSEPGLFTEAFF. DNA of the CDR3: TGTGCCAGCAGTGAACCAGGGCTATTCACTGAAGCTTTCTTT. V and J are TRBV6-1 and TRBJ1-1; D is possibly TRBD1 (5 bases). V shed 2 bases and J shed 4 bases, with 11 bases lying between them. Germline values: CDR1 MNHNS, CDR2 SASEGT. This CDR3 contains 14 residues.

This clone was picked up a small number of times. This chain links TRBV5-4 with TRBJ2-3; 12 bases map to TRBD2. The CDR3 runs to 18 residues. The V gene end was trimmed by 0 bases and the J gene end by 3 bases; junction bases not matched to a gene: 8. The germline V gene has CDR1 SGHNT and CDR2 YYREEE (reference sequence). The CDR3 loop is CASSLGGLAGGPTDTQYF. The CDR3 bases are TGTGCCAGCAGCTTGGGAGGTCTAGCGGGAGGGCCTACAGATACGCAGTATTTT.

Only a few counts were recorded for this clone. The chain joins TRBV6-6 to TRBJ1-2; TRBD1 is a possible D gene (6 bases). V was pared by 2 bases and J by 5 bases, with 15 bases between. The germline V gene encodes CDR1 MNHNY and CDR2 SVGAGI (reference sequence). The CDR3 covers 15 residues. Here the CDR3 reads CASSYATGHPYGYTF. CDR3 in DNA: TGTGCCAGCAGTTACGCGACGGGACATCCTTATGGCTACACCTTC.

The chain employs TRBV6-5 and TRBJ1-2; the D is unclear. Trimming stripped 0 bases from V and 4 bases from J, with 6 bases between. Germline V gives CDR1 MNHEY, CDR2 SVGAGI. CDR3 size: 13 residues. This chain's CDR3 is CASSYSTSYGYTF. Written as DNA, the CDR3 is TGTGCCAGCAGTTACTCGACAAGCTATGGCTACACCTTC.

Only one count was recorded for this clone. The V call is TRBV5-1, the J call TRBJ2-5, with D unresolved. The length of the CDR3 is 12 residues. Germline lookup yields CDR1 SGHRS and CDR2 YFSETQ. With 1 base removed from V and 3 bases from J, the gap between germline ends came to 4 bases. The CDR3 loop is CASSLPEETQYF. The CDR3 DNA reads as TGCGCCAGCAGCTTGCCGGAAGAGACCCAGTACTTC.

The chain couples TRBV4-2 to TRBJ2-2; 9 nucleotides match TRBD2. The germline V gene encodes CDR1 LGHNA and CDR2 YNFKEQ. The CDR3 runs 16 residues. Trimming took 0 bases from V and 2 from J; bases not matched to a gene: 1. For the CDR3, the DNA is TGTGCCAGCAGCCAAGAGCGGGGGGGAAACACCGGGGAGCTGTTTTTT. It encodes CASSQERGGNTGELFF.

J is TRBJ2-5 and V is TRBV7-2; weak D call: TRBD2 (6 bases). Germline V CDR1 and CDR2: SGHTA, FQGNSA. V lost 6 bases, J lost 5 bases, and 19 bases lay in between. The length of the CDR3 is 15 residues. The CDR3 DNA reads TGTGCCAGCAGTCATACGCCGGGACTTGGGGAGACCCAGTACTTC. Its protein product is CASSHTPGLGETQYF.

This sequence joins TRBV6-5 and TRBJ1-3; D ambiguous. The V end lost 2 bases, the J end lost 0 bases, and 11 bases lay between the germline ends. The CDR3 loop spans 16 amino acids. Germline V gene lookup returns CDR1 MNHEY and CDR2 SVGAGI. CDR3 in amino acids: CASSYVPSNSGNTIYF. CDR3 bases: TGTGCCAGCAGTTACGTCCCGAGTAACTCTGGAAACACCATATATTTT.

The V call is TRBV19, the J call TRBJ1-3; TRBD1 agrees at 7 bases. The CDR3 is 15 residues long. Trimming at V came to 9 bases and at J to 1 base, leaving 9 bases not matched to a gene. The germline V gene encodes CDR1 LNHDA and CDR2 SQIVND (reference sequence). CDR3 sequence (DNA): TGTGCCAGCATCAGGGACAGAAGATCTGGAAACACCATATATTTT. Amino acids: CASIRDRRSGNTIYF.

This chain connects TRBV6-5 to TRBJ2-5; tentative D call: TRBD1 (6 bases). This CDR3 comprises 15 residues. Germline V gene sequence: CDR1 MNHEY, CDR2 SVGAGI. Trimming cost V 5 bases and J 5 bases, with 18 bases left between them. The CDR3 DNA follows: TGTGCCAGCAGTACTCAGGGGTTTATCGAGGAGACCCAGTACTTC. Its protein product is CASSTQGFIEETQYF.